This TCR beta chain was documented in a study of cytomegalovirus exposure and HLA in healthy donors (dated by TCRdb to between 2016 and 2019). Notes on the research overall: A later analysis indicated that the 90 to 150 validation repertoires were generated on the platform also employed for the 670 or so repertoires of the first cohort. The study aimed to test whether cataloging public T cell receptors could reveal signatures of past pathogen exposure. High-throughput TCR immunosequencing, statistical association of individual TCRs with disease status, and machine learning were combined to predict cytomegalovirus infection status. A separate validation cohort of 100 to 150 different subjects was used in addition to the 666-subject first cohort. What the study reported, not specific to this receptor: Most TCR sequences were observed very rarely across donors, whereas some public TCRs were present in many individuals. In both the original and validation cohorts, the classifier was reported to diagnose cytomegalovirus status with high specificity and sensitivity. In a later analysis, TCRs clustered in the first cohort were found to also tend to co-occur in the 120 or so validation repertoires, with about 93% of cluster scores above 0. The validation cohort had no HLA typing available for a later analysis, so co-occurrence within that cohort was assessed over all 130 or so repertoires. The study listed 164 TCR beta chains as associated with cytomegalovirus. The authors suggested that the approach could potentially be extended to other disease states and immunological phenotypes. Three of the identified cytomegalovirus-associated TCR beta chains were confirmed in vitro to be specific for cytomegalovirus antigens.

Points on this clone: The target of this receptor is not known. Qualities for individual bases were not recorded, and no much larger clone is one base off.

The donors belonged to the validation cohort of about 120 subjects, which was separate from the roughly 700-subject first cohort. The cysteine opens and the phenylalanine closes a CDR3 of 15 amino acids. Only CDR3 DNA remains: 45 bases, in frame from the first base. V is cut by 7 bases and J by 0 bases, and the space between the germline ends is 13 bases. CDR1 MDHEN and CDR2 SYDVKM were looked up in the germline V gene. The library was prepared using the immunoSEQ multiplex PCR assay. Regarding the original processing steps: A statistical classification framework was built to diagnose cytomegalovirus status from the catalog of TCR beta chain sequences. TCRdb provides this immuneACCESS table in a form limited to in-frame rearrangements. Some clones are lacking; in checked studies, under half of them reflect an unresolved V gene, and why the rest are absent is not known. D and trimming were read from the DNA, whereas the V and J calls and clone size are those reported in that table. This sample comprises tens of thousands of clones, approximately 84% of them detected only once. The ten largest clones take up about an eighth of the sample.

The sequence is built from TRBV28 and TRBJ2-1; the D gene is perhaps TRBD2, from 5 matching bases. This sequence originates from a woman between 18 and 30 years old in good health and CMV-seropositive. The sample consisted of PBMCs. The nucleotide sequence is TGTGCCAGCACGGGATCGAGAAGCTCCTACAATGAGCAGTTCTTC. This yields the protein CASTGSRSSYNEQFF.